The 28 T cell receptor beta chains listed next were all sequenced from one sample in a study of vaccination and CD4 T cells after COVID-19. The antigens these receptors bind are not known. The Oncomine TCR Beta short-read assay sequenced DNA from cultured CD4+ T cells. MiXCR, run by TCRdb on the PCR reads, gives a single entry per CDR3 protein. In the table there are under 15,000 distinct CDR3 sequences, approximately 59% of which are singletons. Treatment described: approximately 11-day PBMC culture with coronavirus spike peptide pools or control peptides (ViraFEST assay). The sample consisted of CD4+ T cells from blood, cultured in vitro. Receptors originate from a human donor who had recovered from COVID-19.

The V call is TRBV6-1, the J call TRBJ2-2; D is unclear. Trimming shortened V by 6 bases and J by 1 base, and 9 bases separated the two germline ends. The CDR3 runs 14 residues. CDR1 is MNHNS and CDR2 is SASEGT in the germline V gene. The CDR3 DNA reads TGTGCCAGCAGCCTACGGGTGAACACCGGGGAGCTGTTTTTT. Its protein product is CASSLRVNTGELFF.

The chain couples TRBV4-2 to TRBJ2-2; D not resolved. V was cut by 1 base and J by 2 bases, with 11 bases left in between. Germline V gene lookup returns CDR1 LGHNA and CDR2 YNFKEQ. The CDR3 has 16 residues. CDR3 in amino acids: CASSQGGAQNTGELFF. CDR3 coding DNA: TGTGCCAGCAGCCAAGGAGGAGCCCAAAACACCGGGGAGCTGTTTTTT.

The gene calls are TRBV30 and TRBJ1-2, with D uncertain. The V and J ends lost 1 base and 0 bases respectively, with 9 bases between them. The length of the CDR3 is 14 residues. Germline V gene data show CDR1 as GTSNPN and CDR2 as SVGIG (reference sequence). The CDR3: CAWSAGVTNYGYTF. CDR3 bases: TGTGCCTGGAGTGCGGGAGTGACTAACTATGGCTACACCTTC.

This clonotype has a handful of counts. CDR3 sequence reads: CASSPGTGGNQPQHF. CDR3 sequence (DNA): TGTGCCAGTAGTCCCGGGACAGGGGGCAATCAGCCCCAGCATTTT. The gene calls are TRBV19 and TRBJ1-5; TRBD1 matches 10 bases. V was clipped by 5 bases and J by 2 bases; unmatched bases: 3. Germline CDR1 and CDR2: LNHDA and SQIVND (reference sequence). There are 15 residues in the CDR3.

Only a few counts were recorded for this clonotype. The J gene is TRBJ1-1, the V gene TRBV6-1; no clear D gene. CDR3 length equals 11 residues. The ends were cut back, 8 bases at V and 4 bases at J, with 8 bases in the middle. Germline loops: CDR1 MNHNS, CDR2 SASEGT. The chain's CDR3 is CASGRTTEAFF. CDR3 in DNA: TGTGCCAGCGGAAGGACCACTGAAGCTTTCTTT.

This chain uses TRBV28 with TRBJ1-5; 7 bases match TRBD1. Germline V lookup: CDR1 MDHEN, CDR2 SYDVKM. CDR3 length: 14 amino acids. Losses at the gene ends were 11 bases for V and 4 bases for J; bases not matched to a gene: 11. The CDR3 is CAVRKGTVNQPQHF. CDR3 DNA sequence: TGTGCCGTGCGCAAGGGGACAGTGAATCAGCCCCAGCATTTT.

The rearrangement joins TRBV10-3 to TRBJ2-5; D possibly matches TRBD1 or TRBD2 (5 bases each). Germline CDR1 ENHRY, CDR2 SYGVKD. Trimming removed 6 bases at V and 1 base at J, with 12 bases between. The CDR3 runs to 14 residues. CDR3 amino acids: CAISDSRGQETQYF. DNA for the CDR3: TGTGCCATCAGCGACAGCCGGGGCCAAGAGACCCAGTACTTC.

The rearrangement uses TRBV5-1 and TRBJ1-6; D is unclear. CDR3 size: 14 residues. V lost 1 base and J lost 7, with 9 bases in between. Germline CDR1 reads SGHRS; CDR2 reads YFSETQ. The CDR3 coding sequence is TGCGCCAGCAGCTTGCTCGGCGGCAATTCACCCCTCCACTTT. Its protein is CASSLLGGNSPLHF.

This chain connects TRBV2 to TRBJ2-5; D remains unclear. The CDR3 runs to 13 residues. Germline CDR1 SNHLY, CDR2 FYNNEI. Trimming took 1 base from V and 9 from J, leaving 12 bases between them. Here the CDR3 DNA reads TGTGCCAGCAGTGAAGGGCTAGGAAGGGCCCAGTACTTC. It is translated as CASSEGLGRAQYF. Combining the CDR3 with reference TRBV2 and TRBJ2-5 gives the whole variable domain EPEVTQTPSHQVTQMGQEVILRCVPISNHLYFYWYRQILGQKVEFLVSFYNNEISEKSEIFDDQFSVERPDGSNFTLKIRSTKLEDSAMYFCASSEGLGRAQYFGPGTRLLVL.

V is TRBV6-1 and J is TRBJ1-1; weak D call: TRBD1 (6 bases). The CDR3 length is 17 residues. The germline V and J ends were trimmed by 3 bases and 0 bases, with 17 bases remaining between them. The germline V gene has CDR1 MNHNS and CDR2 SASEGT. DNA for the CDR3: TGTGCCAGCAGTGACGGCGTGGGGGCAACCCTGAACACTGAAGCTTTCTTT. This translates into CASSDGVGATLNTEAFF.

This clonotype ranks as medium-sized (0.01 to 0.1%). The genes are TRBV6-1 and TRBJ1-5; D uncertain. Between the trimmed V and J ends, which lost 1 base and 4 bases, there was a span of 5 bases. The CDR3 length is 13 residues. Germline V gene lookup returns CDR1 MNHNS and CDR2 SASEGT. CDR3 residues: CASSEGGNQPQHF. In DNA form, the CDR3 reads TGTGCCAGCAGTGAAGGGGGTAATCAGCCCCAGCATTTT.

The rearrangement links TRBV6-5 to TRBJ2-2, with 10 nucleotides matching TRBD2. This CDR3 spans 18 amino acids. In germline, CDR1 is MNHEY, CDR2 SVGAGI. V lost 4 bases, J lost 2 bases, and 10 bases stayed unmatched. DNA of the CDR3: TGTGCCAGCAGTTCCCTTCCCACTAGCGGGATCAACACCGGGGAGCTGTTTTTT. Its translation is CASSSLPTSGINTGELFF.

V gene TRBV18 combines with J gene TRBJ1-2; 7 nucleotides agree with TRBD1. After removal of 2 bases from V and 2 bases from J, the junction contained 5 bases not matched to a gene. The germline V gene has CDR1 KGHSH and CDR2 LQKENI. The CDR3 is 15 amino acids. The CDR3 sequence: CASSPSGGMNYGYTF. For the CDR3, the DNA is TGTGCCAGCTCACCATCAGGGGGGATGAACTATGGCTACACCTTC.

This chain links TRBV18 with TRBJ1-5, with D unclear. The V end lost 3 bases, the J end lost 0 bases, and 9 bases lay between the germline ends. Germline values: CDR1 KGHSH, CDR2 LQKENI. There are 15 residues in the CDR3. The CDR3 region is CASSPSFNSNQPQHF. The CDR3 DNA reads as TGTGCCAGCTCACCGAGCTTTAATAGCAATCAGCCCCAGCATTTT.

This rearrangement joins TRBV10-3 to TRBJ2-5, with no clear D. The CDR3 length is 13 residues. Germline V gene data show CDR1 as ENHRY and CDR2 as SYGVKD. V was cut by 4 bases and J by 1 base, with 7 bases left in between. This CDR3 is CAISGHGQETQYF. DNA for the CDR3: TGTGCCATCAGTGGGCACGGCCAAGAGACCCAGTACTTC.

The chain has TRBV20-1 and TRBJ2-5, with D possibly TRBD1 on 5 matching bases. CDR3 length: 12 residues. V was shortened by 3 bases and J by 7 bases, with 12 bases between the two germline ends. Germline V lookup: CDR1 DFQATT, CDR2 SNEGSKA (reference sequence). CDR3 protein: CSARVGRGTQYF. The DNA for the CDR3 is TGCAGTGCTAGGGTGGGGCGCGGGACCCAGTACTTC.

V and J are TRBV6-2 or TRBV6-3 and TRBJ1-5; TRBD1 matches at 7 bases. Germline V gives CDR1 MNHEY, CDR2 SVGEGT. The CDR3 contains 13 residues. V dropped 8 bases and J dropped 3; count of bases not matched to a gene: 4. In DNA form, the CDR3 reads TGTGCCAGCCGGGACAGCTACAATCAGCCCCAGCATTTT. Translating it yields CASRDSYNQPQHF.

This clonotype was seen a single time. The chain employs TRBV6-1 and TRBJ1-2; D ambiguous. The CDR3 is made up of 13 amino acids. V gave up 6 bases and J gave up 2 bases, with 10 bases separating them. The germline V gene encodes CDR1 MNHNS and CDR2 SASEGT. The CDR3 protein is CASRSSGNYGYTF. In nucleotides, the CDR3 is TGTGCCAGCAGATCCTCTGGGAACTATGGCTACACCTTC.

The chain uses TRBV27 and TRBJ2-7, with D perhaps being TRBD1 or TRBD2 (5 bases each). Germline V gene sequence: CDR1 MNHEY, CDR2 SMNVEV (reference sequence). There are 13 residues in the CDR3. Between the trimmed V and J ends, which lost 5 bases and 4 bases, there was a span of 12 bases. The CDR3 DNA reads TGTGCCAGCAGTCTCAGGGACCGATACGAGCAGTACTTC. Protein sequence: CASSLRDRYEQYF.

The chain uses TRBV20-1 and TRBJ2-3; TRBD2 might be the D (6 bases). This CDR3 contains 14 residues. V shed 5 bases and J shed 2 bases, with 14 bases lying between them. From germline, CDR1 is DFQATT and CDR2 SNEGSKA (reference sequence). The CDR3 sequence is CSAWRGKYTDTQYF. Written as DNA, the CDR3 is TGCAGTGCTTGGCGCGGGAAGTACACAGATACGCAGTATTTT.

V usage is TRBV20-1 and J usage is TRBJ2-6; D is unresolved. In germline, CDR1 is DFQATT, CDR2 SNEGSKA (reference sequence). This CDR3 has 20 amino acids. Trimming stripped 0 bases from V and 0 bases from J, with 21 bases between. The CDR3 DNA follows: TGCAGTGCTAGAGATCCATCGAAGACCACTCAGGACTCTGGGGCCAACGTCCTGACTTTC. The encoded protein is CSARDPSKTTQDSGANVLTF.

The V and J genes are TRBV29-1 and TRBJ2-2; D is perhaps TRBD1 (5 bases). The germline V gene encodes CDR1 SQVTM and CDR2 ANQGSEA. The V end was cut by 7 bases, the J end by 0 bases, with 9 bases between. The CDR3 has 13 amino acids. The CDR3 loop is CSADRANTGELFF. In nucleotides, the CDR3 is TGCAGCGCCGACAGAGCGAACACCGGGGAGCTGTTTTTT.

This clonotype was counted between two and nine times. The gene calls are TRBV5-4 and TRBJ2-5; D is possibly TRBD1 or TRBD2 (5 bases each). CDR1 and CDR2 (germline): SGHNT, YYREEE (reference sequence). V was cut by 0 bases and J by 4 bases, with 16 bases left in between. The CDR3 runs to 16 residues. CDR3 bases: TGTGCCAGCAGCTTGGGGCAGGGTGGACTTTCAGAGACCCAGTACTTC. Protein product: CASSLGQGGLSETQYF.

This chain connects TRBV6-1 to TRBJ2-7; 8 bases map to TRBD2. The length of the CDR3 is 14 residues. V shed 3 bases and J 6 bases; nucleotides not matched to a gene: 7. CDR1 is MNHNS and CDR2 is SASEGT in the germline V gene. CDR3 loop: CASSEGLDMGEQYF. Written as DNA, the CDR3 is TGTGCCAGCAGTGAGGGACTAGACATGGGCGAGCAGTACTTC.

This clonotype was seen a few times. This chain connects TRBV19 to TRBJ1-2; unclear D gene. V was clipped by 5 bases and J by 7 bases, with 11 bases between them. The CDR3 runs to 12 residues. The germline V gene encodes CDR1 LNHDA and CDR2 SQIVND (reference sequence). The CDR3 here is CASSRSISGYTF. CDR3 coding DNA: TGTGCCAGTAGTCGCTCCATAAGTGGCTACACCTTC.

In DNA, the CDR3 is TGTGCCAGCAGCTTGGGCCAGACCTTCCAAGAGACCCAGTACTTC. The encoded protein is CASSLGQTFQETQYF. The chain recombines TRBV5-5 with TRBJ2-5; no definite D call. The germline gives CDR1 SGHKS, CDR2 YYEKEE (reference sequence). V shed 0 bases and J shed 1 base, with 10 bases lying between them. This CDR3 comprises 15 residues.

The V gene is TRBV7-9, the J gene TRBJ2-7; 8 nucleotides agree with TRBD1. The length of the CDR3 is 15 residues. Losses at the gene ends were 0 bases for V and 2 bases for J; bases not matched to a gene: 3. Germline values: CDR1 SEHNR, CDR2 FQNEAQ (reference sequence). The CDR3 sequence: CASSLARTGPYEQYF. The CDR3 nucleotides read TGTGCCAGCAGCTTAGCCCGGACAGGGCCCTACGAGCAGTACTTC.

J is TRBJ1-1 and V is TRBV11-3; TRBD1 might be the D (6 bases). The CDR3 length is 13 residues. Germline values: CDR1 SGHNT, CDR2 YENEEA. With 4 bases removed from V and 3 bases from J, the gap between germline ends came to 9 bases. The CDR3 coding sequence is TGTGCCAGCAGCTCCTACAGGGACACTGAAGCTTTCTTT. Translated, it gives CASSSYRDTEAFF.